Below, 20 T cell receptor beta chains from the same sample are listed, as sequenced in a study of blood T cell repertoires in COVID-19. TCRdb keeps only in-frame clones here, not all; method: immunoSEQ multiplex PCR. The data hold approximately 180,000 clones, with 87% observed a single time. Material: PBMCs or T cells enriched from blood (not recorded which). The origin of the receptors is a human donor with acute COVID-19. The donor label of this sample is uncertain.

CDR3 residues: CASSGQGNTEAFF. The CDR3 DNA reads TGTGCCAGCAGCGGACAGGGGAACACTGAAGCTTTCTTT. The rearrangement uses TRBV12-3 or TRBV12-4 and TRBJ1-1, with TRBD1 identical over 8 bases. Trimming took 6 bases from V and 1 from J; bases not matched to a gene: 1. The CDR3 is 13 residues long.

This chain connects TRBV6-5 to TRBJ1-2; 7 bases are shared with TRBD1. Per the germline V gene, CDR1 is MNHEY and CDR2 is SVGAGI. Trimming took 2 bases from V and 10 from J; bases not matched to a gene: 13. The CDR3 covers 15 residues. The CDR3 DNA follows: TGTGCCAGCAGTTACATTAAGACAGGGCAACTCCTCTACACCTTC. Protein product: CASSYIKTGQLLYTF.

The chain joins TRBV5-6 to TRBJ2-7, with 7 bases fitting TRBD1. Germline assignment: CDR1 SGHDT and CDR2 YYEEEE. V shed 2 bases and J 2 bases; nucleotides not matched to a gene: 7. This CDR3 comprises 15 residues. This CDR3 is CASSFYRGATYEQYF. Written as DNA, the CDR3 is TGTGCCAGCAGCTTCTACAGGGGCGCTACCTACGAGCAGTACTTC. Variable domain in full (rest from reference TRBV5-6 and TRBJ2-7): DAGVTQSPTHLIKTRGQQVTLRCSPKSGHDTVSWYQQALGQGPQFIFQYYEEEERQRGNFPDRFSGHQFPNYSSELNVNALLLGDSALYLCASSFYRGATYEQYFGPGTRLTVT.

The V gene is TRBV11-2, the J gene TRBJ2-1; maybe TRBD1 (5 bases). V was trimmed by 3 bases and J by 6 bases, leaving 18 bases between them. This CDR3 region has 16 residues. CDR1 is SGHAT and CDR2 is FQNNGV in the germline V gene. Here the CDR3 reads CASSFDRGRFVNEQFF. DNA of the CDR3: TGTGCCAGCAGCTTTGACAGAGGTAGATTTGTCAATGAGCAGTTCTTC.

The V and J genes are TRBV10-3 and TRBJ2-3; D perhaps matches TRBD2 (6 bases). Trimming shortened V by 4 bases and J by 4 bases, and 18 bases separated the two germline ends. The germline gives CDR1 ENHRY, CDR2 SYGVKD. The CDR3 contains 16 residues. DNA of the CDR3: TGTGCCATCAGTGGTGGAACGGGGCCTAGCGCAGATACGCAGTATTTT. Protein product: CAISGGTGPSADTQYF.

This chain connects TRBV6-2 or TRBV6-3 to TRBJ2-7; 8 nucleotides align to TRBD1. CDR1 and CDR2 (germline): MNHEY, SVGEGT. This CDR3 comprises 15 residues. Losses at the gene ends were 4 bases for V and 2 bases for J; bases not matched to a gene: 7. The DNA for the CDR3 is TGTGCCAGCAGTTCGTGGGGACAGGCCCCCTACGAGCAGTACTTC. Encoded protein: CASSSWGQAPYEQYF.

This rearrangement joins TRBV18 to TRBJ1-2, with TRBD1 identical over 8 bases. The CDR3 consists of 14 residues. The germline V gene encodes CDR1 KGHSH and CDR2 LQKENI. J was trimmed by 3 bases and V by 3 bases; bases with no gene match: 3. CDR3: CASSPPGGHYGYTF. In nucleotides, the CDR3 is TGTGCCAGCTCACCCCCAGGGGGCCACTATGGCTACACCTTC.

This chain joins TRBV5-6 and TRBJ2-2, with TRBD1 matching 9 bases. Per the germline V gene, CDR1 is SGHDT and CDR2 is YYEEEE. V dropped 7 bases and J dropped 7; count of bases not matched to a gene: 5. The CDR3 sequence is 13 residues long. The CDR3 protein is CASAVTGGGELFF. DNA of the CDR3: TGTGCCAGCGCCGTGACAGGGGGCGGGGAGCTGTTTTTT.

The chain carries TRBV5-5 and TRBJ2-7, with 10 bases aligning to TRBD2. This CDR3 comprises 15 residues. Losses at the gene ends were 4 bases for V and 1 base for J; bases not matched to a gene: 5. Germline lookup yields CDR1 SGHKS and CDR2 YYEKEE (reference sequence). CDR3 loop: CASSHGLAASYEQYF. The CDR3 region has the DNA TGTGCCAGCAGCCACGGACTAGCGGCTTCCTACGAGCAGTACTTC.

The chain uses TRBV6-5 and TRBJ2-7, with a tentative D call TRBD1 (6 bases). Germline lookup yields CDR1 MNHEY and CDR2 SVGAGI. Trimming took off 0 bases at V and 4 bases at J, with 13 bases between the two ends. The CDR3 contains 15 residues. The CDR3 region is CASSYSGTWMYEQYF. In nucleotides, the CDR3 is TGTGCCAGCAGTTACTCCGGGACATGGATGTACGAGCAGTACTTC.

This chain links TRBV9 with TRBJ1-2; no clear D gene. This CDR3 has 14 amino acids. Germline lookup yields CDR1 SGDLS and CDR2 YYNGEE. Trimming shortened V by 7 bases and J by 8 bases, and 21 bases separated the two germline ends. CDR3 sequence (DNA): TGTGCCAGCGTTCCTGACGACCTATGGAGGGGCTACACCTTC. Amino acids: CASVPDDLWRGYTF.

V and J are TRBV6-5 and TRBJ1-4, with TRBD1 matching 10 bases. The CDR3 runs to 15 residues. The V gene's germline CDR1 is MNHEY and CDR2 SVGAGI. The V and J ends lost 8 bases and 11 bases, in that order; junction bases with no gene match: 14. The CDR3 DNA is TGTGCCAGCGCACGTAGCCGGACAGGGGGGGGGAAACTGTTTTTT. Translated: CASARSRTGGGKLFF.

The chain links TRBV19 to TRBJ1-5, with a tentative D call TRBD1 (5 bases). V lost 4 bases to trimming and J lost 1 base, with 11 bases between them. This CDR3 is built from 15 residues. Germline values: CDR1 LNHDA, CDR2 SQIVND (reference sequence). This CDR3 reads CASSTSGWSNQPQHF. DNA of the CDR3: TGTGCCAGTAGTACATCAGGGTGGAGCAATCAGCCCCAGCATTTT. Full variable domain (outside the CDR3, taken from reference TRBV19 and TRBJ1-5): DGGITQSPKYLFRKEGQNVTLSCEQNLNHDAMYWYRQDPGQGLRLIYYSQIVNDFQKGDIAEGYSVSREKKESFPLTVTSAQKNPTAFYLCASSTSGWSNQPQHFGDGTRLSIL.

The V call is TRBV6-5, the J call TRBJ1-4; 7 bases line up with TRBD1. This CDR3 comprises 14 residues. Germline CDR1 reads MNHEY; CDR2 reads SVGAGI. With V trimmed by 7 bases and J by 8 bases, 10 bases remained unmatched. The CDR3 loop reads CASTPTGHSEKLFF. CDR3 in DNA: TGTGCCAGCACCCCGACAGGGCATTCCGAAAAACTGTTTTTT.

The chain couples TRBV7-9 to TRBJ1-4; D not resolved. The CDR3 has 14 amino acids. Germline V CDR1 and CDR2: SEHNR, FQNEAQ (reference sequence). The germline V and J ends were trimmed by 4 bases and 2 bases, with 8 bases remaining between them. CDR3 coding DNA: TGTGCCAGCAGCTCACAGTCCACTAATGAAAAACTGTTTTTT. Amino acids: CASSSQSTNEKLFF.

The rearrangement uses TRBV10-3 and TRBJ1-3; D remains unclear. This CDR3 region has 14 residues. Trimming cost V 2 bases and J 1 base, with 6 bases left between them. Germline CDR1 is ENHRY and CDR2 is SYGVKD. CDR3 DNA sequence: TGTGCCATCAGTGAGAGTCAGTCTGGAAACACCATATATTTT. Its protein product is CAISESQSGNTIYF.

This chain connects TRBV5-1 to TRBJ2-2, with 12 bases matching TRBD2. The CDR3 runs to 16 residues. The trim removed 4 bases at V and 1 base at J, leaving 2 bases unmatched. Germline loops: CDR1 SGHRS, CDR2 YFSETQ. CDR3 nucleotide sequence: TGCGCCAGCAGCAGGACTAGCGGGATGAACACCGGGGAGCTGTTTTTT. Amino acids: CASSRTSGMNTGELFF.

This CDR3 is CASSPLLDRGYGYTF. The CDR3 coding sequence is TGTGCCAGCAGCCCCCTTTTGGACAGGGGCTATGGCTACACCTTC. The chain uses TRBV14 and TRBJ1-2; TRBD1 aligns across 9 bases. The V gene's germline CDR1 is SGHDN and CDR2 FVKESK. The CDR3 covers 15 residues. After removal of 4 bases from V and 4 bases from J, the junction contained 7 bases not matched to a gene.

This rearrangement joins TRBV29-1 to TRBJ1-5, with 8 bases lining up with TRBD1. From germline, CDR1 is SQVTM and CDR2 ANQGSEA. The length of the CDR3 is 12 residues. Unmatched junction bases numbered 3, after V lost 6 bases and J lost 5 bases. Written as DNA, the CDR3 is TGCAGCGTCGGACAGGGAGATCAGCCCCAGCATTTT. Translation: CSVGQGDQPQHF. Complete variable domain (other parts from reference TRBV29-1 and TRBJ1-5): SAVISQKPSRDICQRGTSLTIQCQVDSQVTMMFWYRQQPGQSLTLIATANQGSEATYESGFVIDKFPISRPNLTFSTLTVSNMSPEDSSIYLCSVGQGDQPQHFGDGTRLSIL.

V and J are TRBV13 and TRBJ1-1, with D uncertain. CDR1 and CDR2 from the germline V gene are PRHDT and FYEKMQ (reference sequence). Trimming left V 2 bases short and J 2 bases short, with 6 bases between. CDR3 length equals 13 residues. CDR3: CASSLRGNTEAFF. In nucleotides, the CDR3 is TGTGCCAGCAGCTTACGGGGAAACACTGAAGCTTTCTTT.